This is a list of T cell receptor beta chains from one sample in a study of CD8+CD57+ T cells in acquired aplastic anemia. A single record per CDR3 protein comes from TCRdb applying MiXCR to the reads. The data show a few hundred thousand distinct CDR3 sequences, with roughly 50% seen just once and just under 20% held by the top ten. The specimen was sorted CD4+, CD8+, or CD8+CD57+ T cells (not recorded which) from PBMCs. The receptors come from a human donor with aplastic anemia. Each CDR3 is given with its conserved first and last residue. D genes are given only for firm matches. Clone size, where shown, is once, few, many, or a class for clones that have expanded.

14,-,TRBD2,TRBJ2-5,TRBV19,TGTGCCAGTAGCGAGCGGGGAATACAAGAGACCCAGTACTTC,CASSERGIQETQYF
13,many,-,TRBJ1-4,TRBV10-3,TGTGCCATCAACAGGGAAGAAGGTGAAAAACTGTCTTTT,CAINREEGEKLSF
15,-,-,TRBJ1-6,TRBV9,TGTGCCAGCAGCCTTTCGAGCGCCAAGGATTCACCCCTCCACTTT,CASSLSSAKDSPLHF
15,-,TRBD1,TRBJ2-7,TRBV20-1,TGCAGTGCTACCTTTCGGACAGGGGGCGCGGGCGAGCAGTACTTC,CSATFRTGGAGEQYF
13,few,-,TRBJ1-1,TRBV28,TGTGCCAGCAGTTTAAGTGTGTCAGGGGAAGCTTTCTTT,CASSLSVSGEAFF
15,once,TRBD1,TRBJ2-7,TRBV10-2,TGCGCCAGCAGTGAGCATGGACAGGGGGCGGGAGAGCAGTACTTC,CASSEHGQGAGEQYF
17,-,TRBD1,TRBJ1-2,TRBV5-1,TGTGCCAGTAGTATAGCGGGGCGTACAGGGGTGAACTATGGCTACACCTTC,CASSIAGRTGVNYGYTF
13,-,-,TRBJ1-2,TRBV9,TGTGCCAGCAGCGCCCAGCGAAACTATGGCTACACCTTC,CASSAQRNYGYTF
15,-,TRBD1,TRBJ1-3,TRBV7-8,TGTGCCAGCAGCTTCGCAGGGGGCTCTGGAAACACCATATATTTT,CASSFAGGSGNTIYF
13,-,-,TRBJ2-1,TRBV2,TGTGCCAGCACCTCGGGGCCTAGCCATGAGCAGTTCTTC,CASTSGPSHEQFF
13,-,-,TRBJ1-1,TRBV5-1,TGCGCCAGCAGCTCCTGGACAGATACTGAAGCTTTCTTT,CASSSWTDTEAFF
16,-,TRBD1,TRBJ1-1,TRBV9,TGTGCCAGCAGCGTACTACAGGGGGTCGTAGGCACTGAAGCTTTCTTT,CASSVLQGVVGTEAFF
15,few,-,TRBJ2-1,TRBV3-1,TGTGCCAGCAGCCAAGGGGGTCCCGGGGTATTTGAGCAGTTCTTC,CASSQGGPGVFEQFF
14,-,-,TRBJ2-7,TRBV5-1,TGCGCCAGCAGCTTGGGACAGGTTACCGGGGAGCTGTACTTC,CASSLGQVTGELYF
16,-,-,TRBJ2-5,TRBV7-9,TGTGCCAGCAGCGTTTTTCCGGGACCCCCTGGGGAGACCCAGTACTTC,CASSVFPGPPGETQYF
13,few,-,TRBJ2-1,TRBV7-2,TGTGCCAGCAGCTCCAGGGGTGCTGAAGAGCAGTTCTTC,CASSSRGAEEQFF
14,-,-,TRBJ2-3,TRBV9,TGTGCCAGCAGCGTAGGGATCCCTACAGATACGCAGTATTTT,CASSVGIPTDTQYF
14,many,-,TRBJ1-3,TRBV7-2,TGTGCCAGCAGCTTAGCGGTCGGTGGAAACACCATATATTTT,CASSLAVGGNTIYF
14,many,TRBD1,TRBJ1-1,TRBV20-1,TGCAGTGCTGTAACTCAGGGGGGTTTCACTGAAGCTTTCTTT,CSAVTQGGFTEAFF
15,-,-,TRBJ2-5,TRBV7-9,TGTGCCAGCAGCAGTACGCCCAGGGGCGCAGAGACCCAGTACTTC,CASSSTPRGAETQYF
15,many,-,TRBJ1-1,TRBV12-3/TRBV12-4,TGTGCCAGCAGTTTATGGTACGGCCAGAACACTGAAGCTTTCTTT,CASSLWYGQNTEAFF
13,many,TRBD2,TRBJ2-5,TRBV3-1,TGTGCCAGCAGCCTAGCGGGGGTGAAGACCCAGTACTTC,CASSLAGVKTQYF
16,-,-,TRBJ2-7,TRBV15,-,CAICSALASGAPEQYF
16,few,TRBD1,TRBJ1-1,TRBV10-3,TGTGCCATCAGTGAGTCTATGGGACAGAAAGTCACTGAAGCTTTCTTT,CAISESMGQKVTEAFF
17,-,-,TRBJ1-1,TRBV5-6,TGTGCCAGCAGCTTGGCCCGAAGAGAGGGTCTTGTGGCTGAAGCTTTCTTT,CASSLARREGLVAEAFF
13,few,-,TRBJ1-1,TRBV6-5,TGTGCCAGCAGTGACGAGGCGGACACTGAAGCTTTCTTT,CASSDEADTEAFF
16,-,TRBD1,TRBJ1-3,TRBV4-1,TGCGCCAGCAGCGTCGGGACAGCCAACTCTGGAAACACCATATATTTT,CASSVGTANSGNTIYF
17,-,TRBD1,TRBJ1-4,TRBV25-1,TGTGCCAGCACCCCACACCGGGACAGGGGGCGGAATGAAAAACTGTTTTTT,CASTPHRDRGRNEKLFF
18,many,TRBD1,TRBJ1-5,TRBV19,TGTGCCAGTACCACAGATACAGGGGTCAGGGGTAGCAATCAGCCCCAGCATTTT,CASTTDTGVRGSNQPQHF
14,-,-,TRBJ1-2,TRBV9,TGTGCCAGCAGCGTAGAATCAGGGTACTATGGCTACACCTTC,CASSVESGYYGYTF
17,-,-,TRBJ1-1,TRBV11-3,TGTGCCAGCAGCTTAGATATGGGTGGGGGTGAGGGGCATGAAGCTTTCTTT,CASSLDMGGGEGHEAFF
17,many,-,TRBJ2-3,TRBV9,TGTGCCAGCAGCGTAGCTTCGAGGCTGGAGGGCACAGATACGCAGTATTTT,CASSVASRLEGTDTQYF
15,many,TRBD2,TRBJ2-1,TRBV5-1,TGCGCCAGCACCGTGGGGGGGTCGTCCTACAATGAGCAGTTCTTC,CASTVGGSSYNEQFF
17,-,TRBD1,TRBJ2-1,TRBV7-9,TGTGCCAGCAGCTTAGCTGGGTGGACAGGGTCCTACAATGAGCAGTTCTTC,CASSLAGWTGSYNEQFF
12,-,-,TRBJ1-2,TRBV15,TGTGCCACCAGCAGCGAGACCTATGGCTACACCTTC,CATSSETYGYTF
16,-,-,TRBJ2-3,TRBV7-9,TGTGCCAGCAGTTCTCTCTCTGCAGGGGCAACAGATACGCAGTATTTT,CASSSLSAGATDTQYF
15,few,TRBD2,TRBJ2-3,TRBV9,TGTGCCAGCAGCGTGGGTAGCGGGGGATCAGATACGCAGTATTTT,CASSVGSGGSDTQYF
16,-,-,TRBJ1-3,TRBV9,TGTGCCAGCAGCGTAGGGATCAGTGAGGTGGGAAACACCATATATTTT,CASSVGISEVGNTIYF
15,many,TRBD1,TRBJ1-2,TRBV13,TGTGCCAGCAGCCCTACGACAGGGTCTGCGTCCGGCTACACCTTC,CASSPTTGSASGYTF
15,-,-,TRBJ2-7,TRBV6-1,TGTGCCAGCAGTACTGGGGGGAGAAACCAATACGAGCAGTACTTC,CASSTGGRNQYEQYF
17,-,-,TRBJ2-7,TRBV5-1,TGCGCCAGCAGCCCAGACCAGACAGGAGCCTCAATCCCGAAGCAGTACTTC,CASSPDQTGASIPKQYF
14,-,-,TRBJ1-1,TRBV2,TGTGCCAGCAGTGAACGTGGAGGGCCTCAAGGAGCTTTCTTT,CASSERGGPQGAFF
15,many,TRBD1,TRBJ1-5,TRBV5-5,TGTGCCAGCAGTTACCAGGGGGTAGGGTCGGAGCCCCAGCATTTT,CASSYQGVGSEPQHF
15,-,-,TRBJ2-7,TRBV9,TGTGCCAGCAGCGTAGCCGGGGGAAGTTCAGACGAGCAGTACTTC,CASSVAGGSSDEQYF
14,-,-,TRBJ2-7,TRBV20-1,TGCAGTGCTCCCCTCGGCGGGGCGACCAGGGAGCAGTACTTC,CSAPLGGATREQYF
12,many,-,TRBJ1-2,TRBV29-1,TGCAGCGTTGAAGGTCAGGGATCAGGCTACACCTTC,CSVEGQGSGYTF
13,once,-,TRBJ1-2,TRBV29-1,TGCAGCGTTGATGACAAGTACATCTATGGCTACACCTTC,CSVDDKYIYGYTF
13,-,-,TRBJ1-2,TRBV9,TGTGCCAGCAGCTTAGATTCAGGATCTGGCTACACCTTC,CASSLDSGSGYTF
17,-,-,TRBJ1-1,TRBV19,TGTGCCAGTAGCCAATTGACAGCCGGGGTATCGAACACTGAAGCTTTCTTT,CASSQLTAGVSNTEAFF
16,many,-,TRBJ2-2,TRBV20-1,TGCAGTGCAAGGGACACCAACCCCGCGAACACCGGGGAGCTGTTTTTT,CSARDTNPANTGELFF
14,many,-,TRBJ1-3,TRBV7-2,TGTGCCAGCAGCTTAAATATAGCTGGAAACACCATATATTTT,CASSLNIAGNTIYF
15,-,TRBD1,TRBJ2-7,TRBV20-1,TGCAGTGCGGAGCGGGACAGGGTAGGGCTTTACGAGCAGTACTTC,CSAERDRVGLYEQYF
14,-,TRBD1,TRBJ1-3,TRBV20-1,TGCAGTGCCAAGAGGACAGGGTTCGAAAACACCATATATTTT,CSAKRTGFENTIYF
15,-,-,TRBJ1-1,TRBV19,TGTGCCAGTAGGCCGAACACCGACGGGGACACTGAAGCTTTCTTT,CASRPNTDGDTEAFF
15,-,-,TRBJ2-7,TRBV7-2,TGTGCCAGCAGCTTAGCGGACTCCAGCTCCTACGAGCAGTACTTC,CASSLADSSSYEQYF
14,few,-,TRBJ2-5,TRBV15,TGTGCCACCAGCAGAGACAGGTCCGAAGAGACCCAGTACTTC,CATSRDRSEETQYF
16,-,TRBD2,TRBJ2-1,TRBV15,TGTGCCACCAGCAGAAACGCGGGAGGACAGAACAATGAGCAGTTCTTC,CATSRNAGGQNNEQFF
15,many,-,TRBJ1-6,TRBV13,TGTGCCAGCAGCTTAAATCTTGGTAGTAATTCACCCCTCCACTTT,CASSLNLGSNSPLHF